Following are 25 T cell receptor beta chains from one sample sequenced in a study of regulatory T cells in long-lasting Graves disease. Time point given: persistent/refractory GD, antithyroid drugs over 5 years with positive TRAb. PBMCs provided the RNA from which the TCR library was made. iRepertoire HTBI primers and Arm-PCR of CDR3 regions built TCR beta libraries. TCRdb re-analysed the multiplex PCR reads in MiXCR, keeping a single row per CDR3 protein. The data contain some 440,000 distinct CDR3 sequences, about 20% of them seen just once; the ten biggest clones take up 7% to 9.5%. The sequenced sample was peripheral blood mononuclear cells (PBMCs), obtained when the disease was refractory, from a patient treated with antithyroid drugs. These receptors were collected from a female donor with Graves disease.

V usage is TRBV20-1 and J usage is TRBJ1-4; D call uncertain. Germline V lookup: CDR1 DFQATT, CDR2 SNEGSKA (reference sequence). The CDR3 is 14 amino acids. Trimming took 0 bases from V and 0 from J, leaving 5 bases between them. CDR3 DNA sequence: TGCAGTGCTAGAGATGTCGCAACTAATGAAAAACTGTTTTTT. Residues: CSARDVATNEKLFF.

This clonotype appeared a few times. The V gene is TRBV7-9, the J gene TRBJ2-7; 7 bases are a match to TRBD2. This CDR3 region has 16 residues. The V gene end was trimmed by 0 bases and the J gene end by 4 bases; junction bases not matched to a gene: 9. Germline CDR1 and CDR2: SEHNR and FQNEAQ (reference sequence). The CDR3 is CASSLAGTISLYEQYF. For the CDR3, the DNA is TGTGCCAGCAGCTTAGCGGGGACTATCAGTTTATACGAGCAGTACTTC.

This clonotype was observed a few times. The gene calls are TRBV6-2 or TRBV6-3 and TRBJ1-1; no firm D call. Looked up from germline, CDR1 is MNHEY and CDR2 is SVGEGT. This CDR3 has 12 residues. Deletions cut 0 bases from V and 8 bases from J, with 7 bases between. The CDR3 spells CASSYSSGEAFF. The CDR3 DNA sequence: TGTGCCAGCAGTTACTCTTCCGGGGAAGCTTTCTTT.

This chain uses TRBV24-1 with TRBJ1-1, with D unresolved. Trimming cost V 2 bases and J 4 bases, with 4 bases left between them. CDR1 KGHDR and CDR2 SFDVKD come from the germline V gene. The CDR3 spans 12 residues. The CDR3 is CATSDWGTEAFF. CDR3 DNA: TGTGCCACCAGTGATTGGGGCACTGAAGCTTTCTTT.

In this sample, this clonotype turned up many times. The CDR3 DNA sequence: TGTGCCAGCATGAGACAGGTCTCTGAAGCTTTCTTT. Protein: CASMRQVSEAFF. The chain combines TRBV6-1 with TRBJ1-1; D is perhaps TRBD1 (6 bases). CDR3 length: 12 amino acids. The germline V gene encodes CDR1 MNHNS and CDR2 SASEGT. The V and J ends lost 7 bases and 6 bases respectively, with 12 bases between them.

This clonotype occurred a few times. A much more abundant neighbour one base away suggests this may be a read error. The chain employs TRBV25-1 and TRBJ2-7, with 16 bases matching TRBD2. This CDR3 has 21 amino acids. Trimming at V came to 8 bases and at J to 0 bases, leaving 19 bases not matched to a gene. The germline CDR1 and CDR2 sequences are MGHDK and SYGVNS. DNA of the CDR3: TGTGCCAGCTCGGCTACCTACGGGACTAGCGGGAGGGCCAAGAGCTCCTACGAGCAGTACTTC. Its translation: CASSATYGTSGRAKSSYEQYF.

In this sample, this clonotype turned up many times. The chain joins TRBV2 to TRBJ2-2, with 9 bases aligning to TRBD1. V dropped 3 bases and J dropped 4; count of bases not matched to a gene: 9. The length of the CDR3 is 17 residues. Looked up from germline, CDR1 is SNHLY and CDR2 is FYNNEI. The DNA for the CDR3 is TGTGCCAGCAGTGACCCGGGACAGGGACGAGGCACCGGGGAGCTGTTTTTT. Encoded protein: CASSDPGQGRGTGELFF.

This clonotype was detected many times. CDR3 protein: CASSSDIDPSPLHF. The CDR3 bases are TGTGCCAGCAGCTCGGACATCGATCCTTCACCCCTCCACTTT. V and J are TRBV12-3 or TRBV12-4 and TRBJ1-6, with D perhaps matching TRBD1 (5 bases). Deletions cut 6 bases from V and 9 bases from J, with 15 bases between. This CDR3 has 14 amino acids.

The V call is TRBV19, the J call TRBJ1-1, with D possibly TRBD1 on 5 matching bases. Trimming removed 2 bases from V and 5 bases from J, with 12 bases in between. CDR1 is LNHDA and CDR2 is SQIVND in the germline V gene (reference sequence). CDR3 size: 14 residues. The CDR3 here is CASSISAGGTEAFF. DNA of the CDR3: TGTGCCAGTAGTATATCGGCGGGGGGTACTGAAGCTTTCTTT.

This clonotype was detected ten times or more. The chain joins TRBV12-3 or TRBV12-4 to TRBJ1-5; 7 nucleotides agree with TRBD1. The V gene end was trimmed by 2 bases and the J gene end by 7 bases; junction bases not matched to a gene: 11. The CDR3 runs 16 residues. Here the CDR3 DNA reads TGTGCCAGCAGTTTAAGGGGCAGGGGGGGAGGCCAGCCCCAGCATTTT. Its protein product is CASSLRGRGGGQPQHF.

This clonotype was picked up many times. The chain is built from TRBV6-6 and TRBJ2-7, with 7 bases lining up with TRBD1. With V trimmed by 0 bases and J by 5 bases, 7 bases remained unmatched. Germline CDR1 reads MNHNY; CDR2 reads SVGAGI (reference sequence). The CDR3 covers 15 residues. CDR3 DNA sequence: TGTGCCAGCAGTTACTCGCGGTGGACAGGTCACGAGCAGTACTTC. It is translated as CASSYSRWTGHEQYF.

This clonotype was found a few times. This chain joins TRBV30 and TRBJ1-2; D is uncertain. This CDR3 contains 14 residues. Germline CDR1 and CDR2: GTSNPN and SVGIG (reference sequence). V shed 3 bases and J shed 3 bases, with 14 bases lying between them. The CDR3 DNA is TGTGCCTGGAGCTTGTCTTCGGTTGACTATGGCTACACCTTC. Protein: CAWSLSSVDYGYTF.

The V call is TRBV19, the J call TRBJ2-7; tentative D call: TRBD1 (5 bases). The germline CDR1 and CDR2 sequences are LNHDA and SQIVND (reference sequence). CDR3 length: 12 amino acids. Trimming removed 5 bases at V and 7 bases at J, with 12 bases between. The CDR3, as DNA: TGTGCCAGTAGTCCCAGGGTCGGAGAGCAGTACTTC. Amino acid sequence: CASSPRVGEQYF.

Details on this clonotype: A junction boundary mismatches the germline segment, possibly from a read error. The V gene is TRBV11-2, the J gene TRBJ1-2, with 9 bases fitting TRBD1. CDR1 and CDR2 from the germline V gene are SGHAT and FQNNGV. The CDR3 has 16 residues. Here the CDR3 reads CASSNLPGQGFYGYAF. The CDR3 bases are TGTGCCAGCAGCAACTTACCGGGACAGGGATTCTATGGCTACGCCTTC.

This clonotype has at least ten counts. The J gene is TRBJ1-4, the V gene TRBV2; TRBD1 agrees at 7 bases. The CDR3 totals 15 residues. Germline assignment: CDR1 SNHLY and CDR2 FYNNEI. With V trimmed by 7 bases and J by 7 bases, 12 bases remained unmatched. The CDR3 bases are TGTGCCAGCAAGTCGGGGTGGCAGGGGGGTGAAAAACTGTTTTTT. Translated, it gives CASKSGWQGGEKLFF.

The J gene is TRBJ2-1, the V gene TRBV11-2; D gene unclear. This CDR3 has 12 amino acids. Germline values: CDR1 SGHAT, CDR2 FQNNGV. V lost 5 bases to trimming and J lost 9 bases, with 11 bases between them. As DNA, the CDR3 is TGTGCCAGCAGCCCGACCGTGGGTGAGCAGTTCTTC. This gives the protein CASSPTVGEQFF.

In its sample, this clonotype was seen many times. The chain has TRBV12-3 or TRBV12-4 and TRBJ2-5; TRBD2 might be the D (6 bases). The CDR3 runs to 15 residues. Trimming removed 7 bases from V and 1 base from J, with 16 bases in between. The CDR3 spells CASILSGDSQETQYF. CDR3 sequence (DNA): TGTGCCAGCATTCTATCCGGGGACTCCCAAGAGACCCAGTACTTC.

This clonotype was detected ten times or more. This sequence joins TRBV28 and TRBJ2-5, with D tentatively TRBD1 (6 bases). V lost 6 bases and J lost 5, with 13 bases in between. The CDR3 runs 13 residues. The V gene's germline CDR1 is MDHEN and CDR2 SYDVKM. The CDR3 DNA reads TGTGCCAGCAGCTTACAGGGTTTCGAGACCCAGTACTTC. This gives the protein CASSLQGFETQYF.

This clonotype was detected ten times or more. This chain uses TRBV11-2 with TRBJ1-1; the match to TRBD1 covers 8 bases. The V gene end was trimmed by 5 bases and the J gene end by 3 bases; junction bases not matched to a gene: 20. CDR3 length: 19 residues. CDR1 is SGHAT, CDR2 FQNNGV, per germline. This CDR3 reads CASSLIRVQGVRLDTEAFF. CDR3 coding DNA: TGTGCCAGCAGCCTAATACGAGTACAGGGGGTGAGGTTGGACACTGAAGCTTTCTTT. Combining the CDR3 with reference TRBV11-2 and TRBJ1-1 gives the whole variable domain EAGVAQSPRYKIIEKRQSVAFWCNPISGHATLYWYQQILGQGPKLLIQFQNNGVVDDSQLPKDRFSAERLKGVDSTLKIQPAKLEDSAVYLCASSLIRVQGVRLDTEAFFGQGTRLTVV.

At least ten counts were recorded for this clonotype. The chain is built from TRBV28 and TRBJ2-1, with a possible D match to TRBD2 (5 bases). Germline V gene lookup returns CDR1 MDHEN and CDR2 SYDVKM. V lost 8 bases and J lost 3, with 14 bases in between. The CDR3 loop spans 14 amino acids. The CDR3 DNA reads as TGTGCCAGCGGGAGCGCGACAAACTACAATGAGCAGTTCTTC. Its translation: CASGSATNYNEQFF.

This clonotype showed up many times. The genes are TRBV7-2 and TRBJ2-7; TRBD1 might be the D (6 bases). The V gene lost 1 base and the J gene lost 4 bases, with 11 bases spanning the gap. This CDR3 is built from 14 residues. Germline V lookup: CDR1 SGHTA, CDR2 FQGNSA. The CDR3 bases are TGTGCCAGCAGCTTAGTTGGGGGCGGGTACGAGCAGTACTTC. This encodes CASSLVGGGYEQYF. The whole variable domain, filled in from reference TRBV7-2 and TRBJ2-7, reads GAGVSQSPSNKVTEKGKDVELRCDPISGHTALYWYRQSLGQGLEFLIYFQGNSAPDKSGLPSDRFSAERTGGSVSTLTIQRTQQEDSAVYLCASSLVGGGYEQYFGPGTRLTVT.

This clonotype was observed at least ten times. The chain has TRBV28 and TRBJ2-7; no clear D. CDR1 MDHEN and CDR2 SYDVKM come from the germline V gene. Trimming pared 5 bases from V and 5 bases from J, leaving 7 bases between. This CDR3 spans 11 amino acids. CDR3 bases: TGTGCCAGCAGTACCATCCACGAGCAGTACTTC. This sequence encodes CASSTIHEQYF.

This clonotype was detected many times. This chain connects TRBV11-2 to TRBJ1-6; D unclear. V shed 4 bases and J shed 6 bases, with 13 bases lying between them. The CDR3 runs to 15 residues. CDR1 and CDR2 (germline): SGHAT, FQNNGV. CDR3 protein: CASSYNPGGNSPLHF. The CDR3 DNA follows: TGTGCCAGCAGCTACAACCCGGGTGGTAATTCACCCCTCCACTTT. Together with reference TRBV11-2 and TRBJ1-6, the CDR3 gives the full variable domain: EAGVAQSPRYKIIEKRQSVAFWCNPISGHATLYWYQQILGQGPKLLIQFQNNGVVDDSQLPKDRFSAERLKGVDSTLKIQPAKLEDSAVYLCASSYNPGGNSPLHFGNGTRLTVT.

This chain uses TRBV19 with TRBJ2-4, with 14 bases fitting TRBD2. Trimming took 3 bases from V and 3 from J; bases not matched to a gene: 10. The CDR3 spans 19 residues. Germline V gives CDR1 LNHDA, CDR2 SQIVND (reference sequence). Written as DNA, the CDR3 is TGTGCCAGTAGTATGACTAGCGGGAGGGTGGGTCGCGGCAAAAACATTCAGTACTTC. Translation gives CASSMTSGRVGRGKNIQYF.

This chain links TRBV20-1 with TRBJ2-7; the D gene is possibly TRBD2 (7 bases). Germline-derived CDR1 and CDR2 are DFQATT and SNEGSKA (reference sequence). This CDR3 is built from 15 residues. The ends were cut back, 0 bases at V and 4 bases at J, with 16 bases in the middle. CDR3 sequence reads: CSARDLRGGVYEQYF. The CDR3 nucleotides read TGCAGTGCTAGAGACCTGAGAGGGGGGGTTTACGAGCAGTACTTC.